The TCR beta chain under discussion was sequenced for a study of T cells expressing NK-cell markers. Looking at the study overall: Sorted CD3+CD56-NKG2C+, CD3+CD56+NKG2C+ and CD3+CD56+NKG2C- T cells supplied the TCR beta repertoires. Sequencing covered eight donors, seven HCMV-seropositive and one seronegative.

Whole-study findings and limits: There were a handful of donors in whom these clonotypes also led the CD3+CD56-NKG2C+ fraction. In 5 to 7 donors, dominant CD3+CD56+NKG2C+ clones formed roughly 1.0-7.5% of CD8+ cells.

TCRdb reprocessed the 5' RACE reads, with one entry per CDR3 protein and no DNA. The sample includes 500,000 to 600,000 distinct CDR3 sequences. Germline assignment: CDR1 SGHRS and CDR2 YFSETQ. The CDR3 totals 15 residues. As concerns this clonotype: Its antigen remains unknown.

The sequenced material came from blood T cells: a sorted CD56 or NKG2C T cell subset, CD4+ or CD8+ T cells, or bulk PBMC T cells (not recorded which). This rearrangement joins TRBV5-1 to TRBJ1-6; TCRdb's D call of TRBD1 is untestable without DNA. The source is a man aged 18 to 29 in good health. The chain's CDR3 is CASSSAGGLDSPLHF.